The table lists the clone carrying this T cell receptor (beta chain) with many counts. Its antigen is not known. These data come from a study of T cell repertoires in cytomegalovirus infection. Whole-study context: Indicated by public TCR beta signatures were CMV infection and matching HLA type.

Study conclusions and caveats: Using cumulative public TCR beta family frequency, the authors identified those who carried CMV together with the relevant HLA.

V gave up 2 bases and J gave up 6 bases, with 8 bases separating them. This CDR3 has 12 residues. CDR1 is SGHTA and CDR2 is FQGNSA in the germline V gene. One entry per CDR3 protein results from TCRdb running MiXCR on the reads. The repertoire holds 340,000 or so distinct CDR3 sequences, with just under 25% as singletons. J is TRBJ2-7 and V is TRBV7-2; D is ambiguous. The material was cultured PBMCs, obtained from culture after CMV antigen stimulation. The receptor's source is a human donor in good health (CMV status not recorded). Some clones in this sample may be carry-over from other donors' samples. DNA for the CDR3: TGTGCCAGCAGCTTAAGGGTGGGCGAGCAGTACTTC. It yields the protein CASSLRVGEQYF. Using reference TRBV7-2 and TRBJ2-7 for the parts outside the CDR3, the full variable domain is GAGVSQSPSNKVTEKGKDVELRCDPISGHTALYWYRQSLGQGLEFLIYFQGNSAPDKSGLPSDRFSAERTGGSVSTLTIQRTQQEDSAVYLCASSLRVGEQYFGPGTRLTVT.